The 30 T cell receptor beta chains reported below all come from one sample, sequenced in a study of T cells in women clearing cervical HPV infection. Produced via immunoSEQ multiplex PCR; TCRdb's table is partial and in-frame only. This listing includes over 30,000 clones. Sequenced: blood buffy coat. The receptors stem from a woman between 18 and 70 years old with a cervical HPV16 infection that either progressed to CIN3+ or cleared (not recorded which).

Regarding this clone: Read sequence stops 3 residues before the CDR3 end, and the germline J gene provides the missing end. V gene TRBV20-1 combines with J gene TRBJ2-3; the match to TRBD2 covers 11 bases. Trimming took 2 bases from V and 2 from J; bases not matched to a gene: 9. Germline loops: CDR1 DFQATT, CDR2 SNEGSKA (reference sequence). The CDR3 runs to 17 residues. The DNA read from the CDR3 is TGCAGTGCTAGACCCATGAGACTAGCGGGACCCACAGATACG. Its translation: CSARPMRLAGPTDT. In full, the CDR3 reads CSARPMRLAGPTDTQYF.

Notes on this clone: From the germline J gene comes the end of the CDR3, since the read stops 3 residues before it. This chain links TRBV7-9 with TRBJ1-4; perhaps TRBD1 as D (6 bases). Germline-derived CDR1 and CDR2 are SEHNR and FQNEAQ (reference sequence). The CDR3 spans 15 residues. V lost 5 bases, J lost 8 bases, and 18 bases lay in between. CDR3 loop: CASSQGMAIGEKLFF. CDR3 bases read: TGTGCCAGCAGCCAGGGGATGGCCATCGGCGAAAAA.

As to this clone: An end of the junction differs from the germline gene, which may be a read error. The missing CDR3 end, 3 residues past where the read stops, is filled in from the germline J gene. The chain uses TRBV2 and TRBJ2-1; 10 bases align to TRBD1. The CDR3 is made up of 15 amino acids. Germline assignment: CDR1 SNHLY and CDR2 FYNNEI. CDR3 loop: CVSSVRDRGNNEQFF. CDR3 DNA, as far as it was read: TGTGTCAGCAGTGTTAGGGACAGGGGAAACAATGAG.

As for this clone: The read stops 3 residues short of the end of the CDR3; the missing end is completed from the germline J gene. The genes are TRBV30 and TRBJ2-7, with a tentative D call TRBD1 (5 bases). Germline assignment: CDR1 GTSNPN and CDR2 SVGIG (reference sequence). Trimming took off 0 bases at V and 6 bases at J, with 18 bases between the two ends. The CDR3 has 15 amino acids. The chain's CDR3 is CAWSVQLDTASEQYF. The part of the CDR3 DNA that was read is TGTGCCTGGAGTGTACAGCTGGACACGGCTTCCGAG.

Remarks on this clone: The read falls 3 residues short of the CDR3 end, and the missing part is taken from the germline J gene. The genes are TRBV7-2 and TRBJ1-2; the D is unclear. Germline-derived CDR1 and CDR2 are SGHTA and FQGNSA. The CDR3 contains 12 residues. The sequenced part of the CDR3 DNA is TGTGCCAGCAGCCCTTATACAGATACC. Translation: CASSPYTDT. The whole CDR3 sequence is CASSPYTDTYTF.

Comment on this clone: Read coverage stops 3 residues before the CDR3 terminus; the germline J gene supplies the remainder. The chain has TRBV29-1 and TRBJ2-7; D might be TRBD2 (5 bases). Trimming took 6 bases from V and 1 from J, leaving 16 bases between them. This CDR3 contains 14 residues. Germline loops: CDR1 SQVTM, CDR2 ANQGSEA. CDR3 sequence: CSVGPRAGSYEQYF. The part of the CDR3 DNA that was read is TGCAGCGTCGGTCCGAGGGCCGGATCCTACGAG.

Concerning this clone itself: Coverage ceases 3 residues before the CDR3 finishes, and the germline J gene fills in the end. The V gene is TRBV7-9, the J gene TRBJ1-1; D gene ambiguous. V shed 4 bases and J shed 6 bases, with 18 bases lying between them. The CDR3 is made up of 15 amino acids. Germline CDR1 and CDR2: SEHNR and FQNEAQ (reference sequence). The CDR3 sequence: CASSSSVVALSEAFF. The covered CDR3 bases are TGTGCCAGCAGCTCGTCAGTGGTGGCTTTATCTGAA.

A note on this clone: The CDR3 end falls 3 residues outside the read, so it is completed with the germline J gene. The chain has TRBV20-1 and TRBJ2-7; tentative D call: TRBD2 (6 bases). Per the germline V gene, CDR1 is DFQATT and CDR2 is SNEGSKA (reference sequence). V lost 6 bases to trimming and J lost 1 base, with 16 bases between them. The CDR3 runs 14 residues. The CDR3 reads CSALGTQNSYEQYF. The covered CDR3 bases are TGCAGTGCCCTAGGGACTCAAAATTCCTACGAG.

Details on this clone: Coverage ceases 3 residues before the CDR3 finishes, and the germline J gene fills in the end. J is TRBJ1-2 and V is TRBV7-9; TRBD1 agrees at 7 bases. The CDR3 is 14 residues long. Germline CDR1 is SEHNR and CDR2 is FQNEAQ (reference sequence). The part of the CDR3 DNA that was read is TGTGCCAGCAGAAGACAGGGAAGTTTTGGTGAC. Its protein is CASRRQGSFGD. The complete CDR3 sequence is CASRRQGSFGDYTF. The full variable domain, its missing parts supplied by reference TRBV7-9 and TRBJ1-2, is DTGVSQNPRHKITKRGQNVTFRCDPISEHNRLYWYRQTLGQGPEFLTYFQNEAQLEKSRLLSDRFSAERPKGSFSTLEIQRTEQGDSAMYLCASRRQGSFGDYTFGSGTRLTVV.

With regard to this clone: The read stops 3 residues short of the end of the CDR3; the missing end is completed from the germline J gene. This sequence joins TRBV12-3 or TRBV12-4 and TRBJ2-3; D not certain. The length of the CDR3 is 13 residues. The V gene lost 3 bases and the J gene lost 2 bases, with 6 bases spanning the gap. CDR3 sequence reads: CASSFQFTDTQYF. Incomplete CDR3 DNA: TGTGCCAGCAGTTTCCAGTTCACAGATACG.

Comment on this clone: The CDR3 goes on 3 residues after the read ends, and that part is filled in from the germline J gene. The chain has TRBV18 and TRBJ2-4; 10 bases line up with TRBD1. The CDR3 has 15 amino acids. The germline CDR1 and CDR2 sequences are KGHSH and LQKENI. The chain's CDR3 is CASSPGTGDNYGQYF. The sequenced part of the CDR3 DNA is TGTGCCAGCTCACCAGGGACAGGGGATAACTATGGT.

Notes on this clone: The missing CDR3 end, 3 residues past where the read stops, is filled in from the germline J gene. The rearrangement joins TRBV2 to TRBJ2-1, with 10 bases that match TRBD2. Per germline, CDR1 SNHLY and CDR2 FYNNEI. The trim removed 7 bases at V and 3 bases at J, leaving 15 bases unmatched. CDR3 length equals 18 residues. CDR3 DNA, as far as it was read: TGTGCCAGCATGAATCCCTCTGAAGCGGGAGGGGACTACAATGAG. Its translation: CASMNPSEAGGDYNE. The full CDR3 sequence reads CASMNPSEAGGDYNEQFF.

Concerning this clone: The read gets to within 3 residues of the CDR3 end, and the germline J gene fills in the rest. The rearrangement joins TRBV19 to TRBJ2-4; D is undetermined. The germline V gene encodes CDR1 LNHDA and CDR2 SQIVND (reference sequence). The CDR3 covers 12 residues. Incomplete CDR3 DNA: TGTGCCAGTAGTATGACAAGCTATGGT. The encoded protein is CASSMTSYG. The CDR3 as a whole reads CASSMTSYGQYF.

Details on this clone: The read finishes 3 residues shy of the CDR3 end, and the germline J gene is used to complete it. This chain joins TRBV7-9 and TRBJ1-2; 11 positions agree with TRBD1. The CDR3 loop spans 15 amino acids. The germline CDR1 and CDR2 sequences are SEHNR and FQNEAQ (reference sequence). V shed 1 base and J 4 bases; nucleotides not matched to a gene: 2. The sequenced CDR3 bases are TGTGCCAGCAGCTTAGTCGGACAGGGGGCCTATGGC. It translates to CASSLVGQGAYG. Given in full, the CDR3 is CASSLVGQGAYGYTF.

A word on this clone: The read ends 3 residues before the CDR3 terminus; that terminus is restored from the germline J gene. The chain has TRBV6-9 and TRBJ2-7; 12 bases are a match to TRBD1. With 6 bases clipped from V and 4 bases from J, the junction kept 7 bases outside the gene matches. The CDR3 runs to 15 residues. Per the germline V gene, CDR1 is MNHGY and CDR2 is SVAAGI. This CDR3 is CASRPGTGGRYEQYF. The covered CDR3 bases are TGTGCCAGCAGACCCGGGACAGGGGGCAGGTACGAG.

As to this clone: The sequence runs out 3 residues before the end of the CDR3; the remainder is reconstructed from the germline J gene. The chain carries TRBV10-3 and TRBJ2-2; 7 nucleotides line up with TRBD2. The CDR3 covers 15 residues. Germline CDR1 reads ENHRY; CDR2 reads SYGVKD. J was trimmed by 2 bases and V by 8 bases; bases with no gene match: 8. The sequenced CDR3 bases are TGTGCCATCCAAGCGGGGCGCACCAACACCGGGGAG. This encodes CAIQAGRTNTGE. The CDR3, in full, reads CAIQAGRTNTGELFF.

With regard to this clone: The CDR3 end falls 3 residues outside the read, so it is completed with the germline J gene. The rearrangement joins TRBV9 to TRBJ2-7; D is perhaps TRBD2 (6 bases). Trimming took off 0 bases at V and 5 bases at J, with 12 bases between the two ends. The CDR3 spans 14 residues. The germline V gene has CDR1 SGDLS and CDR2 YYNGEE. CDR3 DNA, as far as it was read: TGTGCCAGCAGCGTAGTTGCGGGATCCCACGAG. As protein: CASSVVAGSHE. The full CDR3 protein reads CASSVVAGSHEQYF.

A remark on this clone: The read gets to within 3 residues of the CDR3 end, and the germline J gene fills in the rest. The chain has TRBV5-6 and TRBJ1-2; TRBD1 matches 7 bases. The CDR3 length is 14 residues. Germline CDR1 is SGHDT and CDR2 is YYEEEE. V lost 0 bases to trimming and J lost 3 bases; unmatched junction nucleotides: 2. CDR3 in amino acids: CASSLVDRDYGYTF. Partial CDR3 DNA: TGTGCCAGCAGCTTGGTAGACAGGGACTATGGC. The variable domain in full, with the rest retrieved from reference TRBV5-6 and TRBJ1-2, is DAGVTQSPTHLIKTRGQQVTLRCSPKSGHDTVSWYQQALGQGPQFIFQYYEEEERQRGNFPDRFSGHQFPNYSSELNVNALLLGDSALYLCASSLVDRDYGYTFGSGTRLTVV.

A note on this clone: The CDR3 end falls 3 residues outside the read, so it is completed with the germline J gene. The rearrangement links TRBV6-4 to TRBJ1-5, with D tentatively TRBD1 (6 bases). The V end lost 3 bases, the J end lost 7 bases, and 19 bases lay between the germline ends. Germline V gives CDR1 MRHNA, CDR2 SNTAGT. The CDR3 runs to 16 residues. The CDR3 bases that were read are TGTGCCAGCAGTGATCCAGACGACAGGTTAGGACAGCCC. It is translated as CASSDPDDRLGQP. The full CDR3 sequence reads CASSDPDDRLGQPQHF.

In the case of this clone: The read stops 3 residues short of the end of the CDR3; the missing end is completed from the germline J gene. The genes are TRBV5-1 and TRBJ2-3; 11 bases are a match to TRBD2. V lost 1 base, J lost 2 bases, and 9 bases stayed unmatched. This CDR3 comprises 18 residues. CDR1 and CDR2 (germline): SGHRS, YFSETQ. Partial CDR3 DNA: TGCGCCAGCAGCTTGACCTGGACTAGCGGGCCGGTCACAGATACG. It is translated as CASSLTWTSGPVTDT. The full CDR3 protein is CASSLTWTSGPVTDTQYF.

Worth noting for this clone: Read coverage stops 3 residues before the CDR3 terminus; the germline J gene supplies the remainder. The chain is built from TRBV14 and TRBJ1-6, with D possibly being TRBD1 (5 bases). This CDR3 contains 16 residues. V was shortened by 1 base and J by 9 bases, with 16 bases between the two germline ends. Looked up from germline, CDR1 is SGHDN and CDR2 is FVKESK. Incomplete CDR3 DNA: TGTGCCAGCAGCCAAGGTGGTTTCGACAGCGCTTCACCC. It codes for CASSQGGFDSASP. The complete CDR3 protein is CASSQGGFDSASPLHF.

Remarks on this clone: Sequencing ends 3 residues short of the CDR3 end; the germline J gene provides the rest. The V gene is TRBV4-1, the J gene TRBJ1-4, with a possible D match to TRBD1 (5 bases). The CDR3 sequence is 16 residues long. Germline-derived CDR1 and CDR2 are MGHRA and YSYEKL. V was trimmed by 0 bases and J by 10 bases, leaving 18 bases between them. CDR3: CASSQEGQGGGGKLFF. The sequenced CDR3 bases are TGCGCCAGCAGCCAAGAGGGGCAGGGCGGGGGGGGAAAA.

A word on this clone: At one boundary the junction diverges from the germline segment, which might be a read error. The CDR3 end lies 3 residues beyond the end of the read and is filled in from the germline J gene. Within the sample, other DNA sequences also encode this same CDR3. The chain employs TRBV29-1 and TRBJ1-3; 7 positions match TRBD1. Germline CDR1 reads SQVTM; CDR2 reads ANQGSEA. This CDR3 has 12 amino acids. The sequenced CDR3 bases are TGCAGCGTTGATGCAGGGGGAAACACA. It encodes CSVDAGGNT. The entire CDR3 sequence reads CSVDAGGNTIYF. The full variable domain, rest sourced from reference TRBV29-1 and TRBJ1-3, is SAVISQKPSRDICQRGTSLTIQCQVDSQVTMMFWYRQQPGQSLTLIATANQGSEATYESGFVIDKFPISRPNLTFSTLTVSNMSPEDSSIYLCSVDAGGNTIYFGEGSWLTVV.

CDR3 in amino acids: CASSEERDRGHSYEQYF. The sequenced part of the CDR3 DNA is TGTGCCAGCAGTGAAGAGAGGGACAGGGGACACTCCTACGAG. The V and J genes are TRBV6-1 and TRBJ2-7; 10 nucleotides match TRBD1. The read ends 3 residues early relative to the CDR3; the germline J gene fills the gap. This CDR3 contains 17 residues. The germline gives CDR1 MNHNS, CDR2 SASEGT. V dropped 1 base and J dropped 0; count of bases not matched to a gene: 6.

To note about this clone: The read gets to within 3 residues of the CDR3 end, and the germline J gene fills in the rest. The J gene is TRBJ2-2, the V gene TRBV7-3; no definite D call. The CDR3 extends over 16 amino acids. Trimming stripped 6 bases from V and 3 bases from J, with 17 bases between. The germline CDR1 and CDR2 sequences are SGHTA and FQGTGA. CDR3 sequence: CASRIQPGPDTGELFF. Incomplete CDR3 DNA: TGTGCCAGCAGAATACAACCGGGTCCCGACACCGGGGAG.

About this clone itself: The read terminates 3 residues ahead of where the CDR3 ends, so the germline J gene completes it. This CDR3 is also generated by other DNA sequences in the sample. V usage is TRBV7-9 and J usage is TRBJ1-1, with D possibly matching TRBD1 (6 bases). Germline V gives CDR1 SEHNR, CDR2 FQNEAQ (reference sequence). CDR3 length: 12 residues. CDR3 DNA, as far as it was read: TGTGCCAGCAGCTTAACAGGGCTAGAA. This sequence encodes CASSLTGLE. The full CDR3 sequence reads CASSLTGLEAFF.

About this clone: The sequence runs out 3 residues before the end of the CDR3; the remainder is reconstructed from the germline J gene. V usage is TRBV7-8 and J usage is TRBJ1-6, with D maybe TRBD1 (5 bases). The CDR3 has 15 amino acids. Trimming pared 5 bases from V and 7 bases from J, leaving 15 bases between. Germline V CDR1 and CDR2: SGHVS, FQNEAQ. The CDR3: CASSPGVAHNSPLHF. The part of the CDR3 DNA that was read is TGTGCCAGCAGCCCGGGGGTTGCCCACAATTCACCC.

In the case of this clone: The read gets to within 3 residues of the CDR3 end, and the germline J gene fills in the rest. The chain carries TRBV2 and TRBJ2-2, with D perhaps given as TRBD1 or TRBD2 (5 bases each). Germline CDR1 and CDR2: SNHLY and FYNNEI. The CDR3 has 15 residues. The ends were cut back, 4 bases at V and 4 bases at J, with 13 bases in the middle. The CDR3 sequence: CASSGEGRGTGELFF. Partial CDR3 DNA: TGTGCCAGCAGTGGTGAGGGGCGCGGCACCGGGGAG.

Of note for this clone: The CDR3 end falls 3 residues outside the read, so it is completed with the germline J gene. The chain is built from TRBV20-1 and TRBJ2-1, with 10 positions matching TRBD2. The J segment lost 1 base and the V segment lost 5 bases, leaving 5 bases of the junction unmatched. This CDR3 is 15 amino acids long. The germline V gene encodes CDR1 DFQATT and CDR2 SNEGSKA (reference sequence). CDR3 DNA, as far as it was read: TGCAGTGCTCCCGCTAGCGGGAGTTCCTACAATGAG. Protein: CSAPASGSSYNE. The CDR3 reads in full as CSAPASGSSYNEQFF.

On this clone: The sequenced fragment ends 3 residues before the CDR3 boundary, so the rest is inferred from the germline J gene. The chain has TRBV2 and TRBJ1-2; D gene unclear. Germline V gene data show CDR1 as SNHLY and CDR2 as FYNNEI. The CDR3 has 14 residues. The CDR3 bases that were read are TGTGCCAGCAGTGGTTCGTACACCCGCAATGAC. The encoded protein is CASSGSYTRND. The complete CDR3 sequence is CASSGSYTRNDYTF. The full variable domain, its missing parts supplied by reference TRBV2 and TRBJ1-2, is EPEVTQTPSHQVTQMGQEVILRCVPISNHLYFYWYRQILGQKVEFLVSFYNNEISEKSEIFDDQFSVERPDGSNFTLKIRSTKLEDSAMYFCASSGSYTRNDYTFGSGTRLTVV.